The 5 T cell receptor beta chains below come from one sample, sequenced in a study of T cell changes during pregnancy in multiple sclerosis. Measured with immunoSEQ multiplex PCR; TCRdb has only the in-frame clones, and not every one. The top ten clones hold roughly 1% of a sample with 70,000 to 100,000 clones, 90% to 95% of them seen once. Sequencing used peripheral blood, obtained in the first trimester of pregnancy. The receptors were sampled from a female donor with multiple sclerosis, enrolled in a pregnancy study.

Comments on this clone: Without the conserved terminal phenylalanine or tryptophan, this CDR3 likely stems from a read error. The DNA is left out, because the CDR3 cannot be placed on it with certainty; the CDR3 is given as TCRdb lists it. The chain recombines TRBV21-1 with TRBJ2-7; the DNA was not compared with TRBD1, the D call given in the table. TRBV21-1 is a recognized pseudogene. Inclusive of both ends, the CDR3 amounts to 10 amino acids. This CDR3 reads CASSNQGAPL.

CDR3 DNA sequence: TGTGCCAGCAAACAGGGGGCCTACAATGAGCAGTTCTTC. Translating gives CASKQGAYNEQFF. The chain uses TRBV6-5 and TRBJ2-1; 8 nucleotides align to TRBD1. The CDR3 has 13 amino acids. V lost 7 bases and J lost 2; bases outside the gene matches: 1. Per the germline V gene, CDR1 is MNHEY and CDR2 is SVGAGI.

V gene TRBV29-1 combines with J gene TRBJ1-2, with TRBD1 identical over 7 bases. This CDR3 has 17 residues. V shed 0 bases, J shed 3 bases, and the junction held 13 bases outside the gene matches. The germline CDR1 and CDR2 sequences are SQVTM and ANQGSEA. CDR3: CSVEDSATGSNDYGYTF. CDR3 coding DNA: TGCAGCGTTGAAGATAGCGCGACAGGGTCTAATGACTATGGCTACACCTTC.

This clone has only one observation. The CDR3 protein is CASSQDLRGRREKSYEQYF. The CDR3 nucleotides read TGCGCCAGCAGCCAAGATCTTAGGGGGCGGAGAGAAAAATCCTACGAGCAGTACTTC. The chain is built from TRBV4-1 and TRBJ2-7, with TRBD1 identical over 7 bases. The germline gives CDR1 MGHRA, CDR2 YSYEKL. The CDR3 spans 19 residues. The junction had 15 bases not matched to a gene; V was cut back by 0 bases and J by 1 base.

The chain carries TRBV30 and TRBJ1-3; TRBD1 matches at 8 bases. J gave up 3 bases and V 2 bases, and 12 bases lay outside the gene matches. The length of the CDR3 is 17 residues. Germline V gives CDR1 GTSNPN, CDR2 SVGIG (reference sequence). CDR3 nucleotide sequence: TGTGCCTGGAGTCCATACTTCGGACAGGGTCTTGGAAACACCATATATTTT. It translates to CAWSPYFGQGLGNTIYF.